Following are 27 T cell receptor beta chains from one sample sequenced in a study of post-analysis software for immune sequencing data. Study-level results: Controls had lower frequencies than patients of 4 or 5 TRBV segments, which included TRBV5-6, TRBV5-1 and TRBV20-1.

Unique molecular identifiers were built into the TCR beta cDNA libraries. Using its own MiXCR run on the PCR reads, TCRdb lists one record per CDR3 protein. The repertoire holds a few hundred thousand distinct CDR3 sequences, with about 40% as singletons. Antigens for these TCRs are unknown. Sequences were obtained from blood. The receptors come from a girl aged 2-10 years with multiple sclerosis.

The chain employs TRBV4-3 and TRBJ2-1; D may be TRBD2 (6 bases). From germline, CDR1 is LGHNA and CDR2 YSLEER. The CDR3 extends over 16 amino acids. V lost 4 bases and J lost 2, with 15 bases in between. The CDR3 loop is CASSRDDSGPYNEQFF. CDR3 bases: TGCGCCAGCAGCCGAGACGATAGCGGCCCCTACAATGAGCAGTTCTTC.

Only a few counts were recorded for this clonotype. The chain combines TRBV7-2 with TRBJ2-1; 8 nucleotides agree with TRBD2. Per the germline V gene, CDR1 is SGHTA and CDR2 is FQGNSA. The V and J ends lost 6 bases and 8 bases, in that order; junction bases with no gene match: 9. The CDR3 is 14 residues long. CDR3 nucleotide sequence: TGTGCCAGCAGGTCGAGACTAGCGACCGATGAGCAGTTCTTC. Translation: CASRSRLATDEQFF.

This clonotype was seen ten or more times. V usage is TRBV9 and J usage is TRBJ2-7, with TRBD2 identical over 12 bases. With 5 bases clipped from V and 4 bases from J, the junction kept 4 bases outside the gene matches. The germline V gene has CDR1 SGDLS and CDR2 YYNGEE. The CDR3 totals 14 residues. The CDR3 spells CASSPGTSGYEQYF. The DNA of the CDR3 is TGTGCCAGCAGTCCGGGGACTAGCGGGTACGAGCAGTACTTC.

In this sample, this clonotype turned up a few times. The rearrangement links TRBV27 to TRBJ1-2, with D possibly being TRBD1 (6 bases). CDR3 length: 12 amino acids. The germline V gene encodes CDR1 MNHEY and CDR2 SMNVEV (reference sequence). With 5 bases removed from V and 8 bases from J, the gap between germline ends came to 12 bases. For the CDR3, the DNA is TGTGCCAGCAGTATAGGGGGTCGCGGCTACACCTTC. Residues: CASSIGGRGYTF.

The CDR3 bases are TGTGCCAGCAGCCAAGGACTAGCGGGAGGATGGGATACGCAGTATTTT. Its translation is CASSQGLAGGWDTQYF. The rearrangement joins TRBV3-1 to TRBJ2-3; 13 nucleotides agree with TRBD2. The CDR3 is made up of 16 amino acids. Germline V CDR1 and CDR2: LGHDT, YNNKEL (reference sequence). Unmatched junction bases numbered 4, after V lost 1 base and J lost 6 bases.

A few counts support this clonotype. The J gene is TRBJ2-7, the V gene TRBV24-1; D possibly corresponds to TRBD1 (6 bases). Germline CDR1 KGHDR, CDR2 SFDVKD. V was trimmed by 3 bases and J by 5 bases, leaving 16 bases between them. This CDR3 has 15 residues. The CDR3 sequence: CATSDGPTQGHEQYF. The CDR3 nucleotides are TGTGCCACCAGTGATGGCCCCACACAGGGCCACGAGCAGTACTTC.

The chain couples TRBV15 to TRBJ1-1, with no clear D. Trimming shortened V by 0 bases and J by 5 bases, and 10 bases separated the two germline ends. The CDR3 has 14 residues. Germline V gene lookup returns CDR1 LNHNV and CDR2 YYDKDF (reference sequence). Here the CDR3 DNA reads TGTGCCACCAGCAGAGAGATAATGGGAACTGAAGCTTTCTTT. Protein sequence: CATSREIMGTEAFF. The variable domain in full, completed from reference TRBV15 and TRBJ1-1, reads DAMVIQNPRYQVTQFGKPVTLSCSQTLNHNVMYWYQQKSSQAPKLLFHYYDKDFNNEADTPDNFQSRRPNTSFCFLDIRSPGLGDTAMYLCATSREIMGTEAFFGQGTRLTVV.

This clonotype was recorded many times. The genes are TRBV6-5 and TRBJ2-1; 11 bases fit TRBD2. This CDR3 spans 17 amino acids. Trimming removed 0 bases from V and 3 bases from J; junction bases left unmatched: 4. The V gene's germline CDR1 is MNHEY and CDR2 SVGAGI. This CDR3 reads CASSYSQLAGVYNEQFF. Here the CDR3 DNA reads TGTGCCAGCAGTTACTCTCAACTAGCGGGAGTCTACAATGAGCAGTTCTTC.

The chain uses TRBV29-1 and TRBJ1-2, with unresolved D. Trimming took 6 bases from V and 5 from J, leaving 16 bases between them. The CDR3 runs to 13 residues. Germline CDR1 is SQVTM and CDR2 is ANQGSEA. This CDR3 is CSVGEGSWYGYTF. DNA for the CDR3: TGCAGCGTCGGAGAGGGTAGCTGGTATGGCTACACCTTC.

This clonotype was picked up a small number of times. The chain couples TRBV14 to TRBJ2-1; unclear D gene. Trimming pared 4 bases from V and 6 bases from J, leaving 25 bases between. The germline V gene has CDR1 SGHDN and CDR2 FVKESK. This CDR3 is 18 amino acids long. CDR3: CASSRLMGSHPDFNEQFF. CDR3 nucleotide sequence: TGTGCCAGCAGCCGGCTCATGGGCAGCCACCCCGATTTCAATGAGCAGTTCTTC. Variable domain in full (rest from reference TRBV14 and TRBJ2-1): EAGVTQFPSHSVIEKGQTVTLRCDPISGHDNLYWYRRVMGKEIKFLLHFVKESKQDESGMPNNRFLAERTGGTYSTLKVQPAELEDSGVYFCASSRLMGSHPDFNEQFFGPGTRLTVL.

This clonotype has only one observation. At one end, the junction sequence differs from germline, possibly due to a read error. This rearrangement joins TRBV15 to TRBJ2-7, with 9 bases lining up with TRBD2. The CDR3 sequence is 15 residues long. Germline V lookup: CDR1 LNHNV, CDR2 YYDKDF (reference sequence). CDR3 nucleotide sequence: TGTACCACCAGCGACTTACTAGCGGGCTTCTACGAGCAGTACTTC. Translated: CTTSDLLAGFYEQYF.

This chain links TRBV7-6 with TRBJ1-4, with D possibly TRBD1 on 5 matching bases. Trimming cost V 2 bases and J 6 bases, with 10 bases left between them. Germline V gives CDR1 SGHVS, CDR2 FNYEAQ. The length of the CDR3 is 14 residues. The CDR3 sequence: CASSLLGQDEKLFF. Written as DNA, the CDR3 is TGTGCCAGCAGCTTATTGGGGCAGGATGAAAAACTGTTTTTT.

Comments on this clonotype: The junction does not match germline at one end; this may be a read error. The V and J genes are TRBV29-1 and TRBJ2-6; possible D gene TRBD1, 5 bases. Germline V gives CDR1 SQVTM, CDR2 ANQGSEA. The CDR3 loop spans 12 amino acids. The CDR3 here is CSVDSGADVLTF. The CDR3 DNA reads TGCAGCGTTGACTCTGGGGCCGACGTCCTGACTTTC.

This clonotype was found a few times. The V call is TRBV2, the J call TRBJ2-3; D unclear. Between the trimmed V and J ends, which lost 1 base and 2 bases, there was a span of 13 bases. The CDR3 totals 16 residues. The germline gives CDR1 SNHLY, CDR2 FYNNEI. The CDR3 sequence: CASSEGGFPDTDTQYF. CDR3 nucleotides: TGTGCCAGCAGTGAAGGAGGTTTTCCAGACACAGATACGCAGTATTTT.

Details on this clonotype: No conserved phenylalanine or tryptophan ends this CDR3, so it is likely a read error. The chain combines TRBV13 with TRBJ2-7, with D unresolved. V was cut by 5 bases and J by 1 base, with 15 bases left in between. This CDR3 spans 15 amino acids. CDR1 PRHDT and CDR2 FYEKMQ come from the germline V gene (reference sequence). As DNA, the CDR3 is TGTGCCAGCAGCCGTAACAACAGAGCTTCCTACGAGCAGTACTGC. It encodes CASSRNNRASYEQYC.

This clonotype was counted ten times or more. The chain links TRBV3-1 to TRBJ1-2; maybe TRBD1 (5 bases). The V end lost 5 bases, the J end lost 3 bases, and 16 bases lay between the germline ends. The CDR3 spans 15 residues. Germline V gives CDR1 LGHDT, CDR2 YNNKEL (reference sequence). This CDR3 reads CASSWGPTTHYGYTF. The CDR3 nucleotides are TGTGCCAGCAGCTGGGGCCCGACAACGCACTATGGCTACACCTTC.

V is TRBV10-3 and J is TRBJ2-3, with 10 bases identical to TRBD1. The germline V gene has CDR1 ENHRY and CDR2 SYGVKD. V was pared by 8 bases and J by 6 bases, with 11 bases of the junction left unmatched. The CDR3 contains 15 residues. The CDR3 DNA sequence: TGTGCCATCGGGGGGACAGGGGATGTTCGGGATACGCAGTATTTT. The encoded protein is CAIGGTGDVRDTQYF.

The chain couples TRBV20-1 to TRBJ2-1; 8 bases fit TRBD2. V was pared by 6 bases and J by 5 bases, with 6 bases of the junction left unmatched. Germline values: CDR1 DFQATT, CDR2 SNEGSKA (reference sequence). CDR3 length equals 13 residues. The CDR3 DNA reads as TGCAGTGCAGCGGGAGTGGCGAACAATGAGCAGTTCTTC. This translates into CSAAGVANNEQFF.

The chain uses TRBV2 and TRBJ1-4, with 8 bases fitting TRBD1. The CDR3 totals 14 residues. The germline V gene encodes CDR1 SNHLY and CDR2 FYNNEI. Trimming cost V 2 bases and J 8 bases; bases outside gene matches: 4. In nucleotides, the CDR3 is TGTGCCAGCAGTGAACAGGGGGCGGGCGAAAAACTGTTTTTT. It yields the protein CASSEQGAGEKLFF.

This clonotype was detected once. The V and J genes are TRBV20-1 and TRBJ2-6, with D perhaps given as TRBD1 or TRBD2 (5 bases each). The CDR3 sequence is 20 residues long. V dropped 5 bases and J dropped 2 bases, with 28 bases sitting between them. Germline lookup yields CDR1 DFQATT and CDR2 SNEGSKA (reference sequence). The CDR3 DNA sequence: TGCAGTGCTCCCGGGGCTATGAGAGGGAGAGGGGCTCCTGGGGCCAACGTCCTGACTTTC. The encoded protein is CSAPGAMRGRGAPGANVLTF.

This clonotype has more than one count but fewer than ten. The gene calls are TRBV3-1 and TRBJ2-3; D not resolved. Trimming left V 1 base short and J 8 bases short, with 10 bases between. Per germline, CDR1 LGHDT and CDR2 YNNKEL (reference sequence). This CDR3 is built from 13 residues. Here the CDR3 reads CASSQALDGTQYF. The CDR3 DNA is TGTGCCAGCAGCCAAGCCCTAGACGGTACGCAGTATTTT.

This clonotype was picked up a small number of times. V usage is TRBV28 and J usage is TRBJ2-1; D not certain. Between the trimmed V and J ends, which lost 6 bases and 4 bases, there was a span of 7 bases. Germline V lookup: CDR1 MDHEN, CDR2 SYDVKM. The CDR3 is 12 amino acids. The CDR3 reads CASRPPYNEQFF. The CDR3 DNA follows: TGTGCCAGCAGGCCTCCATACAATGAGCAGTTCTTC. The whole variable domain, filled in from reference TRBV28 and TRBJ2-1, reads DVKVTQSSRYLVKRTGEKVFLECVQDMDHENMFWYRQDPGLGLRLIYFSYDVKMKEKGDIPEGYSVSREKKERFSLILESASTNQTSMYLCASRPPYNEQFFGPGTRLTVL.

This clonotype turned up a few times. The chain employs TRBV4-1 and TRBJ2-5, with D tentatively TRBD2 (6 bases). The V and J ends lost 1 base and 4 bases respectively, with 10 bases between them. CDR1 and CDR2 (germline): MGHRA, YSYEKL. This CDR3 comprises 14 residues. CDR3 region: CASSQGGGSETQYF. The CDR3 DNA reads TGCGCCAGCAGCCAAGGTGGGGGGTCAGAGACCCAGTACTTC.

The gene calls are TRBV18 and TRBJ2-5; tentatively, D is TRBD2 (6 bases). This CDR3 has 14 amino acids. The germline V gene has CDR1 KGHSH and CDR2 LQKENI. V lost 3 bases and J 4 bases, leaving 12 bases between the germline ends. As DNA, the CDR3 is TGTGCCAGCTCACCCCTCGGAGGGACAGAGACCCAGTACTTC. Amino acid sequence: CASSPLGGTETQYF. The full variable domain, completed using reference TRBV18 and TRBJ2-5, is NAGVMQNPRHLVRRRGQEARLRCSPMKGHSHVYWYRQLPEEGLKFMVYLQKENIIDESGMPKERFSAEFPKEGPSILRIQQVVRGDSAAYFCASSPLGGTETQYFGPGTRLLVL.

The chain carries TRBV5-1 and TRBJ2-3, with a weak D call TRBD1 (6 bases). The ends were cut back, 2 bases at V and 3 bases at J, with 16 bases in the middle. Per the germline V gene, CDR1 is SGHRS and CDR2 is YFSETQ. CDR3 length: 16 amino acids. The CDR3 DNA sequence: TGCGCCAGCAGCTTCAACCTCCCAGGGGAGACAGATACGCAGTATTTT. This gives the protein CASSFNLPGETDTQYF.

The chain carries TRBV13 and TRBJ2-1; D remains unclear. The V gene's germline CDR1 is PRHDT and CDR2 FYEKMQ (reference sequence). V lost 1 base and J lost 6, with 13 bases in between. The CDR3 runs to 15 residues. The CDR3 region has the DNA TGTGCCAGCAGCTTAGTAAGCCGGAGATTCAATGAGCAGTTCTTC. Protein product: CASSLVSRRFNEQFF.

With respect to this clonotype: Given the absence of the conserved phenylalanine or tryptophan at the CDR3 end, a read error is likely. The chain joins TRBV4-1 to TRBJ2-1; 8 nucleotides agree with TRBD1. The CDR3 runs to 14 residues. J lost 8 bases, V lost 1 base, and 4 bases had no gene match. In germline, CDR1 is MGHRA, CDR2 YSYEKL. In DNA, the CDR3 is TGCGCCAGCAGCCAAGCAGGGGGCGTGTATGAGCAGTTCGTC. Its translation is CASSQAGGVYEQFV.